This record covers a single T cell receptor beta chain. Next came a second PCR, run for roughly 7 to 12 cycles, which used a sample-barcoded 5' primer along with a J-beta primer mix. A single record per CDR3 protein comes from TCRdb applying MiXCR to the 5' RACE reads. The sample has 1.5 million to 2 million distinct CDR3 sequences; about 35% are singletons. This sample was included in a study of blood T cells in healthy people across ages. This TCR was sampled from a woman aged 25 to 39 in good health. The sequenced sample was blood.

CDR3 loop: CASSETGMRSFEQYF. For the CDR3, the DNA is TGTGCCAGCAGTGAGACAGGGATGAGAAGTTTTGAGCAGTACTTC. The chain has TRBV6-1 and TRBJ2-7; 7 bases are a match to TRBD1. The CDR3 loop spans 15 amino acids. The V and J ends lost 3 bases and 7 bases, in that order; junction bases with no gene match: 12. Germline V lookup: CDR1 MNHNS, CDR2 SASEGT.